The T cell receptor beta chain under discussion was sequenced for a study of T cells in localized non-small cell lung cancer. General observations from the study: The study detected a median approximately 55 of the top 100 tumor clones in adjacent lung. Compared with tumor, uninvolved adjacent lung displayed greater T cell clonality, ranking highest overall. Since sequencing was restricted to only one region of the tumor, intratumor heterogeneity remains a possibility.

Germline trimming cut 7 bases from V and 7 bases from J; bases unmatched to any gene: 3. CDR3 length: 12 residues. Germline lookup yields CDR1 MNHEY and CDR2 SVGAGI. Regarding this clone: Its antigen is unidentified.

Generated by immunoSEQ multiplex PCR, the TCRdb table keeps only in-frame clones and is missing some. The top ten hold roughly 4% of the sample, which has roughly 20,000 clones, approximately 80% seen once. V gene TRBV6-5 combines with J gene TRBJ2-2; the match to TRBD1 covers 7 bases. The receptor was isolated from a man between 40 and 75 years old with stage I lung adenocarcinoma. This material consisted of peripheral blood, taken before any cancer treatment. DNA for the CDR3: TGTGCCAGCACCGACAGGGTCGGGGAGCTGTTTTTT. As protein: CASTDRVGELFF.